A selection of T cell receptor beta chains follows, all from one sample in a study of identical twins. TCRdb fed the 5' RACE reads into MiXCR, producing one record per CDR3 protein. The sample has 1,800,000 or so distinct CDR3 sequences, about 31% seen once. Sequencing was performed on cord blood. The receptors stem from a newborn girl in good health. The CDR3 runs from the conserved cysteine through the conserved F or W. A D gene is named only where the DNA matches it firmly. Part of the rows lack a size; the others show once, few, many or a class for expanded clones.

V: TRBV20-1
J: TRBJ1-4
size: -
D: -
DNA: TGCAGTGCCCCCCGCCCGGGCGCGGCTAATGAAAAACTGTTTTTT
CDR3: CSAPRPGAANEKLFF

V: TRBV6-5
J: TRBJ2-3
size: -
D: TRBD2
DNA: TGTGCCAGCAGTTTCGGGGTGGCTAGCGGGAGTAGCACAGATACGCAGTATTTT
CDR3: CASSFGVASGSSTDTQYF

V: TRBV12-3/TRBV12-4
J: TRBJ1-2
size: -
D: TRBD1
DNA: TGTGCCAGCAGTTCCCGGGCAGGGGGCGATGGCTACACCTTC
CDR3: CASSSRAGGDGYTF

V: TRBV5-1
J: TRBJ2-5
size: -
D: -
DNA: TGCGCCAGCAGCTTGGAAGGCGGCCCGCAAGAGACCCAGTACTTC
CDR3: CASSLEGGPQETQYF

V: TRBV20-1
J: TRBJ1-5
size: -
D: -
DNA: TGCAGTGCTAGAGGGCAGGGACATCAGCCCCAGCATTTT
CDR3: CSARGQGHQPQHF

V: TRBV7-2
J: TRBJ1-2
size: -
D: -
DNA: TGTGCCAGCAGCTTAGCGCGGGCACCCACTAACTATGGCTACACCTTC
CDR3: CASSLARAPTNYGYTF

V: TRBV7-9
J: TRBJ1-1
size: -
D: -
DNA: TGTGCCGGGACCCTGGGCGGGAACACTGAAGCTTTCTTT
CDR3: CAGTLGGNTEAFF

V: TRBV3-1
J: TRBJ1-4
size: -
D: -
DNA: TGTGCCAGCAGCCAATCCCTGGGGGGCCAGGAAAAACTGTTTTTT
CDR3: CASSQSLGGQEKLFF

V: TRBV2
J: TRBJ1-5
size: -
D: -
DNA: TGTGCCAGCATGGGGGGCAATCAGCCCCAGCATTTT
CDR3: CASMGGNQPQHF

V: TRBV12-3/TRBV12-4
J: TRBJ2-7
size: -
D: -
DNA: TGTGCCAGCACCGCCGACAGAGACACCTACAATGAGCAGTACTTC
CDR3: CASTADRDTYNEQYF

V: TRBV14
J: TRBJ2-7
size: -
D: TRBD2
DNA: TGTGCCAGCAGCGTGACTAGCGGGAAGGCCTACGAGCAGTACTTC
CDR3: CASSVTSGKAYEQYF

V: TRBV24-1
J: TRBJ2-2
size: -
D: -
DNA: TGTGCCACCAGTGATTTGTCCGGGACCGGGGAGCTGTTTTTT
CDR3: CATSDLSGTGELFF

V: TRBV7-8
J: TRBJ2-1
size: few
D: TRBD2
DNA: TGTGCCAGCAGCTTAGTTAAGACTAGCGGGGACTACAATGAGCAGTTCTTC
CDR3: CASSLVKTSGDYNEQFF

V: TRBV5-1
J: TRBJ2-7
size: -
D: TRBD1
DNA: TGCGCCAGCAGCTTTGGGACAGGGGGAAAGAGCTCCTACGAGCAGTACTTC
CDR3: CASSFGTGGKSSYEQYF

V: TRBV30
J: TRBJ2-3
size: -
D: -
DNA: TGTGCCGGGCTCGGGACGGGAAAGGGGGGATTAGATACGCAGTATTTT
CDR3: CAGLGTGKGGLDTQYF

V: TRBV29-1
J: TRBJ2-5
size: few
D: -
DNA: TGCAGCGTTGTCATACCAGGAAGAGAGACCCAGTACTTC
CDR3: CSVVIPGRETQYF

V: TRBV5-1
J: TRBJ2-7
size: few
D: TRBD2
DNA: TGCGCCAGCAGCTTCGCGGGAGCTCAGTACGAGCAGTACTTC
CDR3: CASSFAGAQYEQYF

V: TRBV4-1
J: TRBJ2-4
size: many
D: -
DNA: TGCGCCAGCAGCCAATGGTCCTTGGGGACGGGAAACATTCAGTACTTC
CDR3: CASSQWSLGTGNIQYF

V: TRBV20-1
J: TRBJ1-4
size: few
D: -
DNA: TGCAGTGCTAGAGTCGAAGTAGAAAAACTGTTTTTT
CDR3: CSARVEVEKLFF

V: TRBV7-9
J: TRBJ1-3
size: once
D: -
DNA: TGTGCCAGCAGCCCACTTGGGGGGACTGGAAACACCATATATTTT
CDR3: CASSPLGGTGNTIYF

V: TRBV4-2
J: TRBJ2-5
size: -
D: -
DNA: TGTGCCAGCAGCCAAGATCTCCAATCCGCGATCGGGACCCAGTACTTC
CDR3: CASSQDLQSAIGTQYF

V: TRBV28
J: TRBJ2-1
size: many
D: TRBD2
DNA: TGTGCCAGCAGACCAGCGGGGTTTACTGAGCAGTTCTTC
CDR3: CASRPAGFTEQFF

V: TRBV19
J: TRBJ2-1
size: -
D: TRBD1
DNA: TGTGCCAGTAGGACGACAGGGGTCTCCTACAATGAGCAGTTCTTC
CDR3: CASRTTGVSYNEQFF

V: TRBV3-1
J: TRBJ2-1
size: -
D: TRBD2
DNA: TGTGCCAGCAGCCAATTATGGGGCTCTAGCGGGAGGGGCTACAATGAGCAGTTCTTC
CDR3: CASSQLWGSSGRGYNEQFF

V: TRBV19
J: TRBJ2-1
size: -
D: TRBD2
DNA: TGTGCCAGTAGTATTCCCGGACTAGCGCCCTACGATGAGCAGTTCTTC
CDR3: CASSIPGLAPYDEQFF

V: TRBV5-1
J: TRBJ1-1
size: few
D: TRBD1
DNA: TGCGCCAGCAGCTTGGGTGGTCAGGGGGCGGAAGCTTTCTTT
CDR3: CASSLGGQGAEAFF

V: TRBV7-9
J: TRBJ2-2
size: -
D: -
DNA: TGTGCCAGCCAACTAGATGCGAGGGCCGGGGAGCTGTTTTTT
CDR3: CASQLDARAGELFF

V: TRBV6-1
J: TRBJ1-5
size: -
D: TRBD1
DNA: TGTGCCAGCAGTGAAAAAGGGACAGGGGCTCGGCAGCCCCAGCATTTT
CDR3: CASSEKGTGARQPQHF

V: TRBV5-1
J: TRBJ2-5
size: -
D: TRBD2
DNA: TGCGCCAGCAGTTACAGCGGGGACCCTCAAGAGACCCAGTACTTC
CDR3: CASSYSGDPQETQYF

V: TRBV28
J: TRBJ1-2
size: few
D: -
DNA: TGTGCCAGCAGTTTATTACCTCTGGGGCCTCGGTTCTACACCTTC
CDR3: CASSLLPLGPRFYTF

V: TRBV7-2
J: TRBJ2-6
size: -
D: TRBD2
DNA: TGTGCCAGCAGCTTCGCGGGAGAGTCCCGGAAGGCCAACGTCCTGACTTTC
CDR3: CASSFAGESRKANVLTF

V: TRBV5-1
J: TRBJ2-7
size: -
D: -
DNA: TGCGCCAGCAGCTTGGCTGTTAGCACCGCCTACGAGCAGTACTTC
CDR3: CASSLAVSTAYEQYF

V: TRBV25-1
J: TRBJ2-3
size: few
D: TRBD2
DNA: TGTGCCAGCGAGTCTTGGGGTCGCGGGAGGGCCTCAGATACGCAGTATTTT
CDR3: CASESWGRGRASDTQYF

V: TRBV18
J: TRBJ1-2
size: few
D: -
DNA: TGTGCCAGCTCCACAGGGCGGCCTTATGGCTACACCTTC
CDR3: CASSTGRPYGYTF

V: TRBV20-1
J: TRBJ2-1
size: few
D: -
DNA: TGCAGTGCTAGTATGAACAATGAGCAGTTCTTC
CDR3: CSASMNNEQFF

V: TRBV15
J: TRBJ1-3
size: once
D: -
DNA: TGTGCCACCAGCAGGAGCTCTGGAAACACCATATATTTT
CDR3: CATSRSSGNTIYF

V: TRBV20-1
J: TRBJ2-5
size: -
D: -
DNA: TGCAGTGCTAGAGACGGACGGGGGTTCGGAGAGACCCAGTACTTC
CDR3: CSARDGRGFGETQYF

V: TRBV6-1
J: TRBJ2-2
size: few
D: -
DNA: TGTGCCAGCAGGGCAACAGGGTTTAGGGGGAACACCGGGGAGCTGTTTTTT
CDR3: CASRATGFRGNTGELFF

V: TRBV10-3
J: TRBJ2-1
size: few
D: -
DNA: TGTGCCATCAGTGAAGCCCTAGCGCCCAGTGAGCAGTTCTTC
CDR3: CAISEALAPSEQFF

V: TRBV7-9
J: TRBJ2-1
size: once
D: TRBD2
DNA: TGTGCCAGCAGCTGGGTGCTAGCGGGAAATGAGCAGTTCTTC
CDR3: CASSWVLAGNEQFF

V: TRBV10-3
J: TRBJ1-5
size: -
D: TRBD1
DNA: TGTGCCAACAGCGGGACAGGGGGCAAGGATCAGCCCCAGCATTTT
CDR3: CANSGTGGKDQPQHF

V: TRBV12-3/TRBV12-4
J: TRBJ1-2
size: many
D: -
DNA: TGTGCCAGCAGTTCCTTTTCGACTAACTATGGCTACACCTTC
CDR3: CASSSFSTNYGYTF

V: TRBV11-3
J: TRBJ2-1
size: -
D: -
DNA: TGTGCCAGCAGCTTAACCGACTCCCGAAGCTCCTACAATGAGCAGTTCTTC
CDR3: CASSLTDSRSSYNEQFF

V: TRBV20-1
J: TRBJ1-6
size: -
D: -
DNA: TGCAGTGCTAGACCTTCCAGCCGCTCCTATAATTCACCCCTCCACTTT
CDR3: CSARPSSRSYNSPLHF

V: TRBV6-6
J: TRBJ2-3
size: -
D: TRBD1
DNA: TGTGCCAGCAGTTACCCCGACAGGGGCAGGCACACAGATACGCAGTATTTT
CDR3: CASSYPDRGRHTDTQYF

V: TRBV10-3
J: TRBJ2-4
size: few
D: TRBD1
DNA: TGTGCCATCAGTGGGACCTTTTTACAGGGGGCCAAAAACATTCAGTACTTC
CDR3: CAISGTFLQGAKNIQYF

V: TRBV13
J: TRBJ1-1
size: few
D: -
DNA: TGTGCCAGCAGCCCCGGGGATGGGACTGAAGCTTTCTTT
CDR3: CASSPGDGTEAFF

V: TRBV2
J: TRBJ2-1
size: -
D: TRBD2
DNA: TGTGCCAGCACCGGATTTACCTCGCTAGCGGGGGGGTACAATGAGCAGTTCTTC
CDR3: CASTGFTSLAGGYNEQFF

V: TRBV10-3
J: TRBJ2-1
size: few
D: TRBD2
DNA: TGTGCCATCAGTGCTCTCCGGCAGCGGGAGGACGGCAATGAGCAGTTCTTC
CDR3: CAISALRQREDGNEQFF

V: TRBV9
J: TRBJ2-1
size: many
D: -
DNA: TGTGCCAGCAGCGAGGGCCTTTCGCCTTACAATGAGCAGTTCTTC
CDR3: CASSEGLSPYNEQFF

V: TRBV15
J: TRBJ2-7
size: -
D: TRBD1
DNA: TGTGCCACCAGCAGAGTCCGCAGGGGGCGTACCTACGAGCAGTACTTC
CDR3: CATSRVRRGRTYEQYF

V: TRBV6-6
J: TRBJ2-3
size: -
D: TRBD2
DNA: TGTGCCAGCAATGTAGCGGGAGGCCTGCCTAGCACAGATACGCAGTATTTT
CDR3: CASNVAGGLPSTDTQYF

V: TRBV12-3/TRBV12-4
J: TRBJ1-2
size: few
D: TRBD1
DNA: TGTGCCAGCAGTTTCGGGCAGGGGGAGGATGGCTACACCTTC
CDR3: CASSFGQGEDGYTF

V: TRBV4-1
J: TRBJ1-1
size: few
D: -
DNA: TGCGCCAGCAGCCAAGCAGTGACTCCGATGGGAGCTTTCTTT
CDR3: CASSQAVTPMGAFF

V: TRBV20-1
J: TRBJ1-2
size: -
D: TRBD1
DNA: TGCAGTGCTAGAAACAGGGGGGGGGTTTATGGCTACACCTTC
CDR3: CSARNRGGVYGYTF